These 29 T cell receptor beta chains originate from one sample sequenced in a study of cytomegalovirus exposure and HLA in healthy donors. Here immunoSEQ multiplex PCR was the method, and the copy in TCRdb shows in-frame clones only, minus some. The sample has 170,000 or so clones, roughly 84% seen once; the top ten hold 2.5% to 3.5%. Sequenced: PBMCs. The receptors here all came from a woman under 30 in good health and CMV-seropositive.

The chain combines TRBV19 with TRBJ1-3, with no clear D. This CDR3 has 15 residues. Germline loops: CDR1 LNHDA, CDR2 SQIVND (reference sequence). V dropped 6 bases and J dropped 0 bases, with 12 bases sitting between them. CDR3 bases: TGTGCCAGTAGACCAGGACTCCACTCTGGAAACACCATATATTTT. It specifies CASRPGLHSGNTIYF.

The chain employs TRBV4-2 and TRBJ1-2; 7 bases are a match to TRBD1. The CDR3 length is 14 residues. Germline trimming cut 4 bases from V and 1 base from J; bases unmatched to any gene: 3. Per the germline V gene, CDR1 is LGHNA and CDR2 is YNFKEQ. The CDR3 loop is CASSPGQDNYGYTF. The CDR3 coding sequence is TGTGCCAGCAGCCCCGGACAGGATAACTATGGCTACACCTTC.

This sequence joins TRBV6-1 and TRBJ2-1; the D gene is possibly TRBD1 (8 bases). This CDR3 region has 15 residues. Germline CDR1 is MNHNS and CDR2 is SASEGT. The V and J ends lost 4 bases and 5 bases respectively, with 15 bases between them. In DNA, the CDR3 is TGTGCCAGCAGTGTATACAGGGGGGGAGACAATGAGCAGTTCTTC. Translation: CASSVYRGGDNEQFF.

The chain combines TRBV7-2 with TRBJ2-1, with 10 bases that match TRBD2. Germline V CDR1 and CDR2: SGHTA, FQGNSA. The CDR3 extends over 15 amino acids. The junction had 8 bases not matched to a gene; V was cut back by 5 bases and J by 7 bases. In DNA form, the CDR3 reads TGTGCCAGCAGCCAGCGGGGGGGCAGGTGGAATGAGCAGTTCTTC. Its protein is CASSQRGGRWNEQFF.

The chain links TRBV10-3 to TRBJ2-5; D may be TRBD2 (5 bases). Between the trimmed V and J ends, which lost 3 bases and 1 base, there was a span of 12 bases. The germline CDR1 and CDR2 sequences are ENHRY and SYGVKD. The CDR3 spans 15 residues. The DNA for the CDR3 is TGTGCCATCAGTGACAAATCACGGGGCCAAGAGACCCAGTACTTC. Translating it yields CAISDKSRGQETQYF.

Written as DNA, the CDR3 is TGTGCCAGCACGACCCAGGGGAGCTCTGGAAACACCATATATTTT. Translated, it gives CASTTQGSSGNTIYF. V gene TRBV7-9 combines with J gene TRBJ1-3; D perhaps matches TRBD1 (6 bases). CDR1 is SEHNR, CDR2 FQNEAQ, per germline (reference sequence). Trimming cost V 7 bases and J 0 bases, with 13 bases left between them. The CDR3 totals 15 residues.

This sequence joins TRBV29-1 and TRBJ2-7, with D possibly being TRBD1 (5 bases). V dropped 8 bases and J dropped 2 bases, with 16 bases sitting between them. From germline, CDR1 is SQVTM and CDR2 ANQGSEA. CDR3 length: 13 amino acids. In DNA, the CDR3 is TGCAGCATCAGGACACCAAACACCTACGAGCAGTACTTC. It is translated as CSIRTPNTYEQYF.

The V and J genes are TRBV7-9 and TRBJ2-5; D possibly corresponds to TRBD2 (5 bases). CDR3 size: 15 residues. V shed 1 base and J shed 2 bases, with 11 bases lying between them. The V gene's germline CDR1 is SEHNR and CDR2 FQNEAQ (reference sequence). Here the CDR3 reads CASSLVRGWQETQYF. The DNA for the CDR3 is TGTGCCAGCAGCTTAGTACGGGGATGGCAAGAGACCCAGTACTTC.

In its sample, this clone was seen once. The chain is built from TRBV4-2 and TRBJ1-2; 8 positions match TRBD1. With 0 bases clipped from V and 6 bases from J, the junction kept 6 bases outside the gene matches. Germline V CDR1 and CDR2: LGHNA, YNFKEQ. CDR3 length: 15 residues. The CDR3 loop reads CASSQDRGLGDGYTF. DNA for the CDR3: TGTGCCAGCAGCCAAGACAGGGGGCTGGGTGATGGCTACACCTTC.

The chain carries TRBV19 and TRBJ1-1; 10 positions match TRBD1. CDR1 and CDR2 (germline): LNHDA, SQIVND (reference sequence). The V segment lost 3 bases and the J segment 5 bases; nucleotides outside the gene matches: 3. The CDR3 runs to 14 residues. CDR3 bases: TGTGCCAGTAGTATCGGGACAGGGGTGACTGAAGCTTTCTTT. It yields the protein CASSIGTGVTEAFF. The whole variable domain, remainder taken from reference TRBV19 and TRBJ1-1, is DGGITQSPKYLFRKEGQNVTLSCEQNLNHDAMYWYRQDPGQGLRLIYYSQIVNDFQKGDIAEGYSVSREKKESFPLTVTSAQKNPTAFYLCASSIGTGVTEAFFGQGTRLTVV.

V usage is TRBV5-4 and J usage is TRBJ2-7; TRBD1 matches 8 bases. Trimming removed 4 bases from V and 1 base from J; junction bases left unmatched: 7. This CDR3 comprises 15 residues. CDR1 and CDR2 (germline): SGHNT, YYREEE (reference sequence). The CDR3 nucleotides read TGTGCCAGCAGCCCTAGGACAGGGCCATCCTACGAGCAGTACTTC. Encoded protein: CASSPRTGPSYEQYF.

In its sample, this clone was seen a few times. This chain's CDR3 is CASSELGQGGGYTF. The CDR3 DNA reads as TGTGCCAGCAGTGAACTCGGCCAGGGAGGAGGCTACACCTTC. The chain has TRBV2 and TRBJ1-2; possibly TRBD1 for D (5 bases). The germline gives CDR1 SNHLY, CDR2 FYNNEI. V was pared by 2 bases and J by 8 bases, with 15 bases between. The CDR3 has 14 amino acids.

This clone counts as medium-sized. The chain links TRBV11-2 to TRBJ1-1; 7 positions match TRBD1. Looked up from germline, CDR1 is SGHAT and CDR2 is FQNNGV. There are 15 residues in the CDR3. The junction had 14 bases not matched to a gene; V was cut back by 5 bases and J by 8 bases. For the CDR3, the DNA is TGTGCCAGCAGCCTCGCCCCGGGACAGAACGTAGAAGCTTTCTTT. Encoded protein: CASSLAPGQNVEAFF.

The chain links TRBV14 to TRBJ1-6; 8 bases fit TRBD1. V shed 2 bases, J shed 7 bases, and the junction held 10 bases outside the gene matches. This CDR3 has 17 amino acids. The V gene's germline CDR1 is SGHDN and CDR2 FVKESK. CDR3 coding DNA: TGTGCCAGCAGCCAAACCGACAGGGGCCCACAGAATTCACCCCTCCACTTT. This codes for CASSQTDRGPQNSPLHF.

This chain uses TRBV19 with TRBJ2-1; 9 positions match TRBD1. V shed 8 bases, J shed 0 bases, and the junction held 17 bases outside the gene matches. Germline CDR1 reads LNHDA; CDR2 reads SQIVND (reference sequence). The CDR3 spans 19 residues. CDR3 sequence: CASEPRTGALSNSYNEQFF. The CDR3 DNA reads TGTGCCAGTGAGCCCCGGACAGGGGCGCTAAGTAACTCCTACAATGAGCAGTTCTTC.

The chain carries TRBV9 and TRBJ2-3; 7 nucleotides align to TRBD2. This CDR3 has 14 residues. With V trimmed by 3 bases and J by 2 bases, 3 bases remained unmatched. Germline-derived CDR1 and CDR2 are SGDLS and YYNGEE. The CDR3 spells CASSASGFTDTQYF. CDR3 nucleotide sequence: TGTGCCAGCAGCGCTAGCGGCTTCACAGATACGCAGTATTTT.

The chain combines TRBV4-1 with TRBJ2-7, with 8 bases identical to TRBD1. Per germline, CDR1 MGHRA and CDR2 YSYEKL. The CDR3 loop spans 16 amino acids. The V gene end was trimmed by 1 base and the J gene end by 5 bases; junction bases not matched to a gene: 10. The CDR3: CASSQVLGTGVHEQYF. Here the CDR3 DNA reads TGCGCCAGCAGCCAAGTTTTAGGGACAGGCGTACACGAGCAGTACTTC.

The chain combines TRBV7-2 with TRBJ2-7; 9 positions match TRBD2. Germline CDR1 and CDR2: SGHTA and FQGNSA. Trimming removed 6 bases from V and 3 bases from J; junction bases left unmatched: 9. This CDR3 contains 15 residues. As DNA, the CDR3 is TGTGCCAGCAGTTCTACTAGCGGGTGGGACTACGAGCAGTACTTC. Amino acid sequence: CASSSTSGWDYEQYF.

This clone is a singleton in its sample. The rearrangement links TRBV27 to TRBJ2-7, with D perhaps matching TRBD1 (5 bases). The V and J ends lost 6 bases and 3 bases respectively, with 12 bases between them. Germline V CDR1 and CDR2: MNHEY, SMNVEV (reference sequence). CDR3 length: 13 amino acids. CDR3 in amino acids: CASSVPGNYEQYF. The CDR3, as DNA: TGTGCCAGCAGCGTGCCAGGGAACTACGAGCAGTACTTC.

The sample holds a few counts of this clone. The chain carries TRBV9 and TRBJ1-1; no clear D. Germline values: CDR1 SGDLS, CDR2 YYNGEE. The CDR3 totals 16 residues. V gave up 0 bases and J gave up 0 bases, with 12 bases separating them. In DNA form, the CDR3 reads TGTGCCAGCAGCGTAGGCGGAGATTCCATGAACACTGAAGCTTTCTTT. It encodes CASSVGGDSMNTEAFF.

This clone was observed a single time. This chain uses TRBV14 with TRBJ1-3; possibly TRBD1 for D (6 bases). V shed 4 bases and J shed 4 bases, with 8 bases lying between them. Germline assignment: CDR1 SGHDN and CDR2 FVKESK. This CDR3 region has 13 residues. CDR3: CASSRGGGNTIYF. The DNA of the CDR3 is TGTGCCAGCAGCCGGGGGGGCGGAAACACCATATATTTT. Together with reference TRBV14 and TRBJ1-3, the CDR3 gives the full variable domain: EAGVTQFPSHSVIEKGQTVTLRCDPISGHDNLYWYRRVMGKEIKFLLHFVKESKQDESGMPNNRFLAERTGGTYSTLKVQPAELEDSGVYFCASSRGGGNTIYFGEGSWLTVV.

V usage is TRBV14 and J usage is TRBJ1-1; D might be TRBD1 (6 bases). V was cut by 4 bases and J by 4 bases, with 13 bases left in between. The CDR3 extends over 14 amino acids. The germline V gene encodes CDR1 SGHDN and CDR2 FVKESK. This chain's CDR3 is CASSLKQGGTEAFF. The CDR3 DNA reads TGTGCCAGCAGCCTTAAACAGGGTGGCACTGAAGCTTTCTTT.

V is TRBV6-5 and J is TRBJ2-5, with TRBD1 matching 7 bases. Germline V gene lookup returns CDR1 MNHEY and CDR2 SVGAGI. The V gene end was trimmed by 2 bases and the J gene end by 0 bases; junction bases not matched to a gene: 3. The CDR3 covers 15 residues. DNA of the CDR3: TGTGCCAGCAGTTACCCGGGGACAGACCAAGAGACCCAGTACTTC. Translated: CASSYPGTDQETQYF.

The chain has TRBV27 and TRBJ1-5; D might be TRBD1 (5 bases). Trimming took 3 bases from V and 3 from J, leaving 9 bases between them. The CDR3 has 14 amino acids. The germline CDR1 and CDR2 sequences are MNHEY and SMNVEV (reference sequence). The DNA of the CDR3 is TGTGCCAGCAGTTTTTCAGGGATCAATCAGCCCCAGCATTTT. It codes for CASSFSGINQPQHF.

This clone was found once. The chain combines TRBV11-2 with TRBJ2-5; D call uncertain. There are 11 residues in the CDR3. CDR1 SGHAT and CDR2 FQNNGV come from the germline V gene. V was trimmed by 5 bases and J by 1 base, leaving 2 bases between them. In nucleotides, the CDR3 is TGTGCCAGCAGCCTCCAAGAGACCCAGTACTTC. It is translated as CASSLQETQYF.

This sequence joins TRBV14 and TRBJ1-2, with 12 bases lining up with TRBD1. CDR1 and CDR2 from the germline V gene are SGHDN and FVKESK. The CDR3 loop spans 16 amino acids. J was trimmed by 4 bases and V by 6 bases; bases with no gene match: 9. CDR3 sequence reads: CASRPTGTGGSYGYTF. The CDR3 DNA sequence: TGTGCCAGCAGACCGACCGGGACAGGGGGCTCCTATGGCTACACCTTC.

This chain links TRBV9 with TRBJ2-1; the match to TRBD2 covers 10 bases. The CDR3 extends over 15 amino acids. The V gene end was trimmed by 0 bases and the J gene end by 7 bases; junction bases not matched to a gene: 4. Germline V gene lookup returns CDR1 SGDLS and CDR2 YYNGEE. In DNA form, the CDR3 reads TGTGCCAGCAGCGTAGCGGCTAGCGGGGGAAATGAGCAGTTCTTC. Protein product: CASSVAASGGNEQFF.

The chain recombines TRBV29-1 with TRBJ2-7; 11 bases align to TRBD2. J gave up 2 bases and V 7 bases, and 13 bases lay outside the gene matches. In germline, CDR1 is SQVTM, CDR2 ANQGSEA. The CDR3 covers 16 residues. The CDR3 is CSAQLAGERPAYEQYF. The CDR3 DNA reads as TGCAGCGCTCAACTAGCGGGGGAGAGGCCCGCCTACGAGCAGTACTTC.

This rearrangement joins TRBV19 to TRBJ1-1; D is unclear. Trimming removed 5 bases at V and 5 bases at J, with 15 bases between. This CDR3 contains 14 residues. CDR1 and CDR2 (germline): LNHDA, SQIVND (reference sequence). CDR3 residues: CASSFGARGTEAFF. As DNA, the CDR3 is TGTGCCAGTAGTTTTGGAGCTCGTGGGACTGAAGCTTTCTTT.